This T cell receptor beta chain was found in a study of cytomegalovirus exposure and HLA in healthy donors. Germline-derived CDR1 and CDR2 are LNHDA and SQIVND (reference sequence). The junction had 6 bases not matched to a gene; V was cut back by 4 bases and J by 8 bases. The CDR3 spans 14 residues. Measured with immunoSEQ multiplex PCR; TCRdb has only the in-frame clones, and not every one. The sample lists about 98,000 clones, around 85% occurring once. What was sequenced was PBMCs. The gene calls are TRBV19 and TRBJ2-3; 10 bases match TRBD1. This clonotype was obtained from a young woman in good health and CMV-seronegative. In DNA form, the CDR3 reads TGTGCCAGTAGTAGCCTGGGGACAGGGGCTACGCAGTATTTT. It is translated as CASSSLGTGATQYF.